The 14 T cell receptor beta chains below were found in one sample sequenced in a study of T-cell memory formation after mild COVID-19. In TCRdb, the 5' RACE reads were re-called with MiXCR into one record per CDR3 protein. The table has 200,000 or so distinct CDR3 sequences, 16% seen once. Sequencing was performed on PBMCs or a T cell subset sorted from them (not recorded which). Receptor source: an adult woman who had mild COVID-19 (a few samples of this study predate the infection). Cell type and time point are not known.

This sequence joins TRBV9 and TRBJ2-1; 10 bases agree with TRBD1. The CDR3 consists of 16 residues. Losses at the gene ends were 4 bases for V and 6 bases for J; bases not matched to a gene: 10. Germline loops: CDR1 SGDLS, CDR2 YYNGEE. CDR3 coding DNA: TGTGCCAGCAGCTCCTCGGGACAGGGGCTCTTCAATGAGCAGTTCTTC. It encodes CASSSSGQGLFNEQFF.

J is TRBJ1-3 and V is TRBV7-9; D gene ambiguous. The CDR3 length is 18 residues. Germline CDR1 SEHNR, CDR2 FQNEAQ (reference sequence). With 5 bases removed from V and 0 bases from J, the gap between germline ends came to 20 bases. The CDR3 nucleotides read TGTGCCAGCAGCCCCTTCAGGCCGGGCTCTAGCTCTGGAAACACCATATATTTT. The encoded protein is CASSPFRPGSSSGNTIYF.

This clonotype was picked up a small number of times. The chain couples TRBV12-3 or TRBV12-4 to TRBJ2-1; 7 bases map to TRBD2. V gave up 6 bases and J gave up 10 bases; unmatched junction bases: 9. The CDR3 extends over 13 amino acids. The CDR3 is CASSNRRREEQFF. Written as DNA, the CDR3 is TGTGCCAGCAGCAATCGACGGCGGGAGGAGCAGTTCTTC.

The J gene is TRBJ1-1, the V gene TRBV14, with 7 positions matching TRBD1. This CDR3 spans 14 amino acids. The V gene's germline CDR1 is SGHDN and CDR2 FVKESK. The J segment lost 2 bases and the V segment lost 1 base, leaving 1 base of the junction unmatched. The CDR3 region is CASSQGDSNTEAFF. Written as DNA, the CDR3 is TGTGCCAGCAGCCAAGGGGACAGTAACACTGAAGCTTTCTTT.

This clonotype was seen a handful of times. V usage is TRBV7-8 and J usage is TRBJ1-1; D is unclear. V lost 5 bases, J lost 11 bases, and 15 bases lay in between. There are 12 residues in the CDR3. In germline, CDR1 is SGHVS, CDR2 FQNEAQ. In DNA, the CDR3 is TGTGCCAGCAGCGTAAACCGGGGAGGGGCTTTCTTT. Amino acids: CASSVNRGGAFF.

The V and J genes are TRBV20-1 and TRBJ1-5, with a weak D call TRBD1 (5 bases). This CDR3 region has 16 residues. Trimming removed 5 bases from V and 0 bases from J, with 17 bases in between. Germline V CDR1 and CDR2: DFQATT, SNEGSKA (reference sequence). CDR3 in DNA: TGCAGTGCTGTCCGGGACGGAACTTATAGCAATCAGCCCCAGCATTTT. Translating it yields CSAVRDGTYSNQPQHF.

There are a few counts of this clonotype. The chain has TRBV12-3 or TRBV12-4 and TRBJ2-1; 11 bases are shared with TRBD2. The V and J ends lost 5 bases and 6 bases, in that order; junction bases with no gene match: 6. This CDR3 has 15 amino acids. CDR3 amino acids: CASSHSGGVLNEQFF. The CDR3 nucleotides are TGTGCCAGCAGTCATAGCGGGGGGGTGCTCAATGAGCAGTTCTTC.

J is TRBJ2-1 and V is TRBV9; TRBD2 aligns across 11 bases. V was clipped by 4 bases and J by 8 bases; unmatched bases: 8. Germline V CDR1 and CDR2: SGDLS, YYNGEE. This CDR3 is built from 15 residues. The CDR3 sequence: CASSKTSGSGHEQFF. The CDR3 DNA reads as TGTGCCAGCAGCAAAACTAGCGGGAGTGGCCATGAGCAGTTCTTC.

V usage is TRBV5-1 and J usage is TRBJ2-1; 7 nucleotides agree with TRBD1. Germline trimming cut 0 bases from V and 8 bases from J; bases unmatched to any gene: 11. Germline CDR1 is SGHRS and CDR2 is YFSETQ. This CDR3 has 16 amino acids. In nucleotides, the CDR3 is TGCGCCAGCAGCTTGGTAACGGGACAGATCGGCGATGAGCAGTTCTTC. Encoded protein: CASSLVTGQIGDEQFF.

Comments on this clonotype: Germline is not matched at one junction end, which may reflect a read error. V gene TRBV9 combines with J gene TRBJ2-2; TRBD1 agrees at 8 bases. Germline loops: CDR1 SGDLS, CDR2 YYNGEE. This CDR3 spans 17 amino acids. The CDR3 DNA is TGTGCCAGCAGCATACCGGGACAGGTTACGAATACCGGGGAGCTGTTTTTT. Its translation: CASSIPGQVTNTGELFF.

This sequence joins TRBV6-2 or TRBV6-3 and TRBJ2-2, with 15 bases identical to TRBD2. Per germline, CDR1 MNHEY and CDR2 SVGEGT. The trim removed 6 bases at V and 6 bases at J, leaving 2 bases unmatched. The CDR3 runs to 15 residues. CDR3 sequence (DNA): TGTGCCAGCAGACGGACTAGCGGGAGGGCCGGGGAGCTGTTTTTT. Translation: CASRRTSGRAGELFF.

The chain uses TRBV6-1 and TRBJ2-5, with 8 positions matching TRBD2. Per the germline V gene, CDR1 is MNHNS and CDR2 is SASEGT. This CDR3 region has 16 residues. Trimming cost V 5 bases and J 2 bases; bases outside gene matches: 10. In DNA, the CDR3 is TGTGCCAGCAGTCCCTTCGGGGGGGGTTGGCAAGAGACCCAGTACTTC. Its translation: CASSPFGGGWQETQYF.

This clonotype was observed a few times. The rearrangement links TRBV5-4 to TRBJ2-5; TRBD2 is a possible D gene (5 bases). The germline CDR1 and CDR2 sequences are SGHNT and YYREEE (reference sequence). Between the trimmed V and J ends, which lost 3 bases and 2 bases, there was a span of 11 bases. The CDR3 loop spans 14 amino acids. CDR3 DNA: TGTGCCAGCAGCTCGGACTGGCTACAAGAGACCCAGTACTTC. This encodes CASSSDWLQETQYF. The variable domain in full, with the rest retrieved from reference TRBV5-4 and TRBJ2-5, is ETGVTQSPTHLIKTRGQQVTLRCSSQSGHNTVSWYQQALGQGPQFIFQYYREEENGRGNFPPRFSGLQFPNYSSELNVNALELDDSALYLCASSSDWLQETQYFGPGTRLLVL.

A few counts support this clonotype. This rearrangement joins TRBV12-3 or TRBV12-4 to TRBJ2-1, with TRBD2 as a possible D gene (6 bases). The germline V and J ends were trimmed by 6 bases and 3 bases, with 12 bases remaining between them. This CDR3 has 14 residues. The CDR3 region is CASRDGTRYNEQFF. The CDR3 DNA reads TGTGCCAGCAGGGATGGGACTCGCTACAATGAGCAGTTCTTC.